The following is a T cell receptor (beta chain) sequence with its context. The table lists this clonotype with a few counts. Its antigen is still unknown. Base qualities are missing; no much larger clone stands one base away. The CDR3, from cysteine to phenylalanine, totals 15 residues. Here the CDR3 DNA is all that survives: 45 bases in frame from base 1. V is reduced by 1 base and J by 1 base, leaving a spacing of 11 bases between them. As encoded in the germline V gene (reference sequence), CDR1 is LGHDT while CDR2 is YNNKEL. These data are taken from a study of blood T cells in healthy people across ages (dated by TCRdb to between 2014 and 2017). For the study in its entirety: In model experiments, roughly one uniquely barcoded TCR beta cDNA molecule per two T cells was captured by template switching. To track age-related changes in TCR beta repertoire diversity, the study relied on deep sequencing normalized with unique cDNA molecular identifiers. Donors were grouped into four age groups: young (average 16 years), middle-aged (39), aged (about 60) and long-lived (around 80). To avoid experimental bias, donors of different ages were randomly spread across the sequencing lanes. Two additional independent replicas of 1 million unique cDNA reads from the same blood draw were analyzed for two donors (one aged 18 to 29 and one aged 80 or older). Study-wide conclusions, independent of this receptor: The long-lived group showed more naive CD4+ T cells, fewer expanded clones and increased TCR diversity than the aged group, suggesting age selection. There was a strong correlation between observed TCR beta diversity and the percentage of naive T cells measured by flow cytometry. Observed TCR beta diversity per million T cells fell roughly linearly with age, and a significant reduction was already apparent by age about 43. Conclusive comparison of naive and antigen-experienced compartments was prevented by the profiling of bulk unsorted PBMCs. Estimates of total diversity based on one million sequenced T cells were regarded as lower bounds and as underestimates. The CMV infection status of donors was not known, potentially confounding age-related changes in expanded clonotypes.

The method was 5' RACE. Sequencing relied on an Illumina HiSeq 2500. The second PCR ran for about 6 to 11 cycles and used a J-beta primer mix along with a sample-barcoded 5' primer. A template-switch 5' adaptor carrying 12 random nucleotides introduced a unique molecular identifier onto each TCR beta cDNA molecule. Each sample yielded at least 3 million CDR3-containing paired-end reads. The Mint cDNA synthesis kit, primed by a TRBC-specific oligonucleotide, was used to synthesize first-strand cDNA from all RNA. Following uracil-DNA glycosylase treatment, a first 18-cycle PCR with universal primers M1SS and BC2_uni_R was performed on all cDNA. As for the authors' bioinformatics: Each sample was normalized by randomly selecting 1 million high-quality reads, each carrying a distinct molecular identifier. Instead of being binned into consensus sequences, reads that shared molecular identifiers were thrown out. MiTCR, set to a Q25 quality threshold and the strictest error-elimination algorithm, was used for CDR3 identification, clonotype clustering and error correction. A nonparametric unseen species model with Euler transformation was used to estimate lower-bound total TCR beta diversity. The public reads were quality trimmed at Q25 with fastp and then assembled into clones with MiXCR by TCRdb, keeping productive beta chains. CDR3 protein sequences are deduplicated, and each keeps its most common genes and DNA. TCRdb's processing, not the authors', yielded these V and J calls. This sample is represented by over 950,000 distinct CDR3 sequences; roughly 51% of them were singletons. The ten largest make up about a fifth of the sample.

Donors were roughly 40 systemically healthy Caucasian individuals from Russia aged roughly 6 to 90 years. Ten milliliters of peripheral blood were collected from each donor into EDTA-treated Vacutainer tubes. PBMCs were isolated by Ficoll-Paque density-gradient centrifugation, with at least 6 million obtained per sample. Total RNA, at least 6 micrograms per sample, was extracted from PBMCs with Trizol reagent. Naive CD45RAhigh/CD27high T cell percentages were measured by flow cytometry on a PBMC aliquot from every donor. This TCR was sampled from an older woman in good health. Material for sequencing was blood. The chain uses TRBV3-1 and TRBJ2-7, with no reliable assignment of the D segment. The nucleotide sequence is given as TGTGCCAGCAGCCAAGGGGTACAGACATCCTACGAGCAGTACTTC. Its translation is CASSQGVQTSYEQYF.